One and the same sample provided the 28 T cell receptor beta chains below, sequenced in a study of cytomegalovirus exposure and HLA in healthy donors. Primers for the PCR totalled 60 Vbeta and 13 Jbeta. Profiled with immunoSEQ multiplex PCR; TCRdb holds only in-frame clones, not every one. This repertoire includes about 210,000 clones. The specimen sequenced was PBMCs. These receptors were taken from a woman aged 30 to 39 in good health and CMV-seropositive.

The CDR3 is CASRFTNEQFF. The CDR3 DNA is TGTGCCAGCAGGTTTACTAATGAGCAGTTCTTC. V gene TRBV6-6 combines with J gene TRBJ2-1; D call uncertain. The CDR3 covers 11 residues. CDR1 is MNHNY, CDR2 SVGAGI, per germline (reference sequence). With 6 bases removed from V and 7 bases from J, the gap between germline ends came to 7 bases.

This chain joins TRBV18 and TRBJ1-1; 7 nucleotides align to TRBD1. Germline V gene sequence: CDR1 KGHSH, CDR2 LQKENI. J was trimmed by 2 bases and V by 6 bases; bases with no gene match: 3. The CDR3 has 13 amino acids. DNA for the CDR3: TGTGCCAGCTCCGGGACAGCCAACACTGAAGCTTTCTTT. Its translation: CASSGTANTEAFF. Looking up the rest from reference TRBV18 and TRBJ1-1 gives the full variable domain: NAGVMQNPRHLVRRRGQEARLRCSPMKGHSHVYWYRQLPEEGLKFMVYLQKENIIDESGMPKERFSAEFPKEGPSILRIQQVVRGDSAAYFCASSGTANTEAFFGQGTRLTVV.

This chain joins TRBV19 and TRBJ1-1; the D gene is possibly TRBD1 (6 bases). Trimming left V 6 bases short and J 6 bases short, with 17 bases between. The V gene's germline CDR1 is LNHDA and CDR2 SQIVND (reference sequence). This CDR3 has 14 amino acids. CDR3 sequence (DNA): TGTGCCAGTAGGAACCTTTACAGGGATCCTGAAGCTTTCTTT. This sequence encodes CASRNLYRDPEAFF. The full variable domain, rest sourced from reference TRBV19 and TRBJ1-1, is DGGITQSPKYLFRKEGQNVTLSCEQNLNHDAMYWYRQDPGQGLRLIYYSQIVNDFQKGDIAEGYSVSREKKESFPLTVTSAQKNPTAFYLCASRNLYRDPEAFFGQGTRLTVV.

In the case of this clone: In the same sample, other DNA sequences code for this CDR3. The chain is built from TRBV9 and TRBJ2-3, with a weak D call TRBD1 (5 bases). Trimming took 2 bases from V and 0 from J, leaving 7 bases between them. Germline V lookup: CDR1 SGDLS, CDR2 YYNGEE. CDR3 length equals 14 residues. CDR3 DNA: TGTGCCAGCAGCGTCAGACAGAGCACAGATACGCAGTATTTT. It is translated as CASSVRQSTDTQYF. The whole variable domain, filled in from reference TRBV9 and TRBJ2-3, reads DSGVTQTPKHLITATGQRVTLRCSPRSGDLSVYWYQQSLDQGLQFLIQYYNGEERAKGNILERFSAQQFPDLHSELNLSSLELGDSALYFCASSVRQSTDTQYFGPGTRLTVL.

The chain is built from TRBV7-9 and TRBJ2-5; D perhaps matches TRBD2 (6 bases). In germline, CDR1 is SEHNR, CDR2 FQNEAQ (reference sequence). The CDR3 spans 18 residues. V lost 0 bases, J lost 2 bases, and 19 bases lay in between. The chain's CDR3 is CASSLAGGLERGQETQYF. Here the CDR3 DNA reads TGTGCCAGCAGCTTAGCGGGAGGTTTAGAGAGGGGACAAGAGACCCAGTACTTC.

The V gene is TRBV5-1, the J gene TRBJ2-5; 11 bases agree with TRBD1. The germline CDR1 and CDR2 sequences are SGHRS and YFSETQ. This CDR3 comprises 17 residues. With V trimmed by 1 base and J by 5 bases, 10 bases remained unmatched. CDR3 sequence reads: CASSLSTGTGGQETQYF. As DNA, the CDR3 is TGCGCCAGCAGCTTGAGCACCGGGACAGGGGGACAGGAGACCCAGTACTTC.

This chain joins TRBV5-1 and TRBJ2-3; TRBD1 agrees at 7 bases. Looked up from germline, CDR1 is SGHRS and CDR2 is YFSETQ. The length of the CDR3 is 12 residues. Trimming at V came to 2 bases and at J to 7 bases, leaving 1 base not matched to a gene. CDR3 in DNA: TGCGCCAGCAGCTTCAGGGGGAATACGCAGTATTTT. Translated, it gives CASSFRGNTQYF.

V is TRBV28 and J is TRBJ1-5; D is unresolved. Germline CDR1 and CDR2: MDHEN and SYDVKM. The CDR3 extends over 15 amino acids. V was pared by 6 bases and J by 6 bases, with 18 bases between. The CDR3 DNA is TGTGCCAGCAGGCCCTTCTGGAGAAAGATTCAGCCCCAGCATTTT. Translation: CASRPFWRKIQPQHF.

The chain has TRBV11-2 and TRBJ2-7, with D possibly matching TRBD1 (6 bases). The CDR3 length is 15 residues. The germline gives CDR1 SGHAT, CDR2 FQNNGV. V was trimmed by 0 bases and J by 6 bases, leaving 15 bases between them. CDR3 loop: CASSLDPPGQSEQYF. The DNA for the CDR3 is TGTGCCAGCAGCTTAGATCCCCCCGGACAGTCCGAGCAGTACTTC.

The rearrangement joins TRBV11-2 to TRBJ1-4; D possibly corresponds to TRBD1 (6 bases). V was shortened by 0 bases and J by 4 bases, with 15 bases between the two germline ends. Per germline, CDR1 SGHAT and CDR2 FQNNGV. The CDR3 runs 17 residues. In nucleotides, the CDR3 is TGTGCCAGCAGCTTAGATGAGTTAAGGACAGATAATGAAAAACTGTTTTTT. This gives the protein CASSLDELRTDNEKLFF.

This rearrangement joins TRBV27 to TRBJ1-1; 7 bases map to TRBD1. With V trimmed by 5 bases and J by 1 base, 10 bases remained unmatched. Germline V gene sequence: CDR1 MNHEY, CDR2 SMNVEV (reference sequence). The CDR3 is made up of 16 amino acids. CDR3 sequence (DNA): TGTGCCAGCAGTGCCCTGACAGGGAAGACGAACACTGAAGCTTTCTTT. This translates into CASSALTGKTNTEAFF.

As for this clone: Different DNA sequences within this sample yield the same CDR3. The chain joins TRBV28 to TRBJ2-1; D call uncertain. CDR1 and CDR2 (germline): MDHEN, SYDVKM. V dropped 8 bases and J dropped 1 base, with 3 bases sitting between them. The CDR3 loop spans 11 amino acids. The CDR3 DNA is TGTGCCAGCTCGTCCTACAATGAGCAGTTCTTC. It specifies CASSSYNEQFF. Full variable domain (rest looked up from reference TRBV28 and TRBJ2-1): DVKVTQSSRYLVKRTGEKVFLECVQDMDHENMFWYRQDPGLGLRLIYFSYDVKMKEKGDIPEGYSVSREKKERFSLILESASTNQTSMYLCASSSYNEQFFGPGTRLTVL.

This CDR3 reads CASSGGTVGTEAFF. The CDR3 nucleotides are TGTGCCAGCAGCGGCGGGACAGTGGGAACTGAAGCTTTCTTT. This sequence joins TRBV9 and TRBJ1-1; TRBD1 matches 7 bases. CDR1 and CDR2 from the germline V gene are SGDLS and YYNGEE. The CDR3 sequence is 14 residues long. The V and J ends lost 3 bases and 5 bases, in that order; junction bases with no gene match: 7. Complete variable domain (other parts from reference TRBV9 and TRBJ1-1): DSGVTQTPKHLITATGQRVTLRCSPRSGDLSVYWYQQSLDQGLQFLIQYYNGEERAKGNILERFSAQQFPDLHSELNLSSLELGDSALYFCASSGGTVGTEAFFGQGTRLTVV.

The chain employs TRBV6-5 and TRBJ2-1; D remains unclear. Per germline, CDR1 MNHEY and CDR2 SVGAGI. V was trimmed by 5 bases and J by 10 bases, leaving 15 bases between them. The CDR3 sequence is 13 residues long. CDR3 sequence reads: CASSLIQSEEQFF. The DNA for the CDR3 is TGTGCCAGCAGTCTCATCCAAAGTGAGGAGCAGTTCTTC.

The CDR3 coding sequence is TGTGCCAGCAGCTTAGAGGTTGGCGGGAGTAATGAGCAGTTCTTC. Amino acid sequence: CASSLEVGGSNEQFF. The chain is built from TRBV11-3 and TRBJ2-1, with 7 nucleotides matching TRBD2. V lost 0 bases to trimming and J lost 7 bases; unmatched junction nucleotides: 6. The CDR3 totals 15 residues. Germline CDR1 is SGHNT and CDR2 is YENEEA.

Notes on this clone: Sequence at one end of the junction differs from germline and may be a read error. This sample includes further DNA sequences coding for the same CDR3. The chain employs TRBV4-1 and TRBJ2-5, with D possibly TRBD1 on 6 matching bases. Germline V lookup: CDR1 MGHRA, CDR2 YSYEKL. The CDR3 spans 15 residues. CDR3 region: CASSQVQGREETQYF. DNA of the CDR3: TGTGCCAGCAGCCAGGTACAGGGCAGGGAAGAGACCCAGTACTTC.

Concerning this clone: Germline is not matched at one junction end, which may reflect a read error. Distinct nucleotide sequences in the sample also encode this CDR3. The CDR3: CASSSQGRGSGNTIYF. The CDR3 DNA sequence: TGTGCCAGCTCTTCACAGGGGCGAGGATCTGGGAACACCATATATTTT. The J gene is TRBJ1-3, the V gene TRBV18; TRBD1 matches at 7 bases. Germline V CDR1 and CDR2: KGHSH, LQKENI. This CDR3 is 16 amino acids long.

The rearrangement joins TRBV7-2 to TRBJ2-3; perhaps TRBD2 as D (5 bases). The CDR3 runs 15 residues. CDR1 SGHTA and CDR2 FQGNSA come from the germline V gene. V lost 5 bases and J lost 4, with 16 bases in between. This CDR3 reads CASSLGPRGPDTQYF. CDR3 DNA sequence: TGTGCCAGCAGCCTCGGGCCCAGAGGGCCAGATACGCAGTATTTT. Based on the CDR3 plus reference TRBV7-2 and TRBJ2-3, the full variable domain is GAGVSQSPSNKVTEKGKDVELRCDPISGHTALYWYRQSLGQGLEFLIYFQGNSAPDKSGLPSDRFSAERTGGSVSTLTIQRTQQEDSAVYLCASSLGPRGPDTQYFGPGTRLTVL.

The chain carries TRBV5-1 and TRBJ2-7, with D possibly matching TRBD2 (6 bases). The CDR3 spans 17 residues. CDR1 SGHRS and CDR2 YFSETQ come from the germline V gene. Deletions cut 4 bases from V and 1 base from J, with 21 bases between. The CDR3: CASSGGSYAGTSYEQYF. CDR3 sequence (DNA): TGCGCCAGCAGCGGGGGGTCATACGCGGGGACTTCCTACGAGCAGTACTTC. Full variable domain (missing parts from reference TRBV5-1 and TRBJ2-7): KAGVTQTPRYLIKTRGQQVTLSCSPISGHRSVSWYQQTPGQGLQFLFEYFSETQRNKGNFPGRFSGRQFSNSRSEMNVSTLELGDSALYLCASSGGSYAGTSYEQYFGPGTRLTVT.

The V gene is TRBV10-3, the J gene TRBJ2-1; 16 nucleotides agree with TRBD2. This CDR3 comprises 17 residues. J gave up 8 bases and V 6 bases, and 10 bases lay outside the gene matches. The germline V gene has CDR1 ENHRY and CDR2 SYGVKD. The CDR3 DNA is TGTGCCATCAGCATGGGACTAGCGGGAGGGCCTAGGGATGAGCAGTTCTTC. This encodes CAISMGLAGGPRDEQFF.

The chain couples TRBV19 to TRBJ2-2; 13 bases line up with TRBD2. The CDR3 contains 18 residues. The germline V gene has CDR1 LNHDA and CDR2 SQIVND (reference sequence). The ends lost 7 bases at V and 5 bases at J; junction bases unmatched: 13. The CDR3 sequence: CASTGSGTSGIITGELFF. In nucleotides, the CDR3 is TGTGCCAGTACCGGATCCGGGACTAGCGGGATCATTACCGGGGAGCTGTTTTTT.

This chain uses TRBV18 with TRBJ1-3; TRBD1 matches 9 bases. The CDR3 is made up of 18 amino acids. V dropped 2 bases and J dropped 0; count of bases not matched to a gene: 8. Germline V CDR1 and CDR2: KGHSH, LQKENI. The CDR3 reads CASSPNRGPLSSGNTIYF. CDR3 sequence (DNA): TGTGCCAGCTCACCAAACAGGGGGCCACTCAGCTCTGGAAACACCATATATTTT.

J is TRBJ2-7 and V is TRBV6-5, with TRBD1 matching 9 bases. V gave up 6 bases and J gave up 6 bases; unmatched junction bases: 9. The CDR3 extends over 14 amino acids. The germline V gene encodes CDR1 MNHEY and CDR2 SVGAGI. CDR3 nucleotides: TGTGCCAGCAGCCAACAGGGGGCTTCTCGCGAGCAGTACTTC. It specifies CASSQQGASREQYF.

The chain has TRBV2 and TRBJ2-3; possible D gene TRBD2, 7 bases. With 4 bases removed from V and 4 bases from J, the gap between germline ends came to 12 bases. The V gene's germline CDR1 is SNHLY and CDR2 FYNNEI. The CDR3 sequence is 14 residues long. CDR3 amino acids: CASSAGGGPDTQYF. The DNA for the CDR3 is TGTGCCAGCAGTGCGGGGGGCGGCCCAGATACGCAGTATTTT. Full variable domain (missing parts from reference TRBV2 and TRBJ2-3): EPEVTQTPSHQVTQMGQEVILRCVPISNHLYFYWYRQILGQKVEFLVSFYNNEISEKSEIFDDQFSVERPDGSNFTLKIRSTKLEDSAMYFCASSAGGGPDTQYFGPGTRLTVL.

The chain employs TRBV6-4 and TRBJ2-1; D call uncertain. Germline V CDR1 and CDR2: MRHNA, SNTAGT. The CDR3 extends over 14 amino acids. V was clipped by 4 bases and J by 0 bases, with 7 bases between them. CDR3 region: CASSASSSYNEQFF. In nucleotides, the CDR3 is TGTGCCAGCAGTGCTTCCTCCTCCTACAATGAGCAGTTCTTC.

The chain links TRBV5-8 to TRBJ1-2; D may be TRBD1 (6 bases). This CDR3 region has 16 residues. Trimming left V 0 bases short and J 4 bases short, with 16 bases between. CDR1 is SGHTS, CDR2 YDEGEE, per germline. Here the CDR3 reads CASSLEGQGLAYGYTF. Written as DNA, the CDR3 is TGTGCCAGCAGCTTGGAGGGGCAGGGGCTGGCCTATGGCTACACCTTC.

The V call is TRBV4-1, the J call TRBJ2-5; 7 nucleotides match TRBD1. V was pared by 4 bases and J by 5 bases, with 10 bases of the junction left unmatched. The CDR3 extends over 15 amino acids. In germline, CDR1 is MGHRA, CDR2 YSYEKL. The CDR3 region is CASSPGQVKLETQYF. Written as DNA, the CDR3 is TGCGCCAGCAGCCCCGGACAGGTAAAATTGGAGACCCAGTACTTC.

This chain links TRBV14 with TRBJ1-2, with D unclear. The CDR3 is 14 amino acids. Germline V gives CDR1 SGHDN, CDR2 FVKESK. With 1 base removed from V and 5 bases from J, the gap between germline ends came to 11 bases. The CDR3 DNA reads TGTGCCAGCAGCCAAGTCAACACGTTTTATGGCTACACCTTC. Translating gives CASSQVNTFYGYTF.